The present T cell receptor beta chain was sequenced within a study of T cells after posttransplantation cyclophosphamide. Notes on the study in general: Later blood repertoires were often dominated by clones from the donor CD8+ memory compartment. TRB clonality was highly associated with recipient CMV seropositivity and reactivation. TRB overlap between skin or GI tissue T cells and blood was limited.

Profiling relied on immunoSEQ multiplex PCR, and the TCRdb table lists in-frame clones only, not all of them. The sample holds 20,000 or so clones, 65% to 75% seen once. To note about this clone: Its antigen is currently unknown.

Busulfan-fludarabine conditioning, marrow transplant, and cyclophosphamide on days +3 and +4 were administered. Germline V gene sequence: CDR1 KGHSH, CDR2 LQKENI. The CDR3 has 18 residues. Trimming took 3 bases from V and 4 from J; bases not matched to a gene: 14. The specimen comprised PBMCs, sampled after an allogeneic stem cell transplant with post-transplant cyclophosphamide. The TCR originated in a male patient aged 25-45 years who received an allogeneic stem cell transplant from a related donor, was CMV-positive, and had acute GVHD only. Some T cells could come from the graft donor. The chain recombines TRBV18 with TRBJ1-2; the match to TRBD1 covers 10 bases. CDR3 sequence reads: CASSPGQGIDRYGYGYTF. CDR3 in DNA: TGTGCCAGCTCACCGGGACAGGGGATCGACCGTTACGGCTATGGCTACACCTTC.